This entry lists 20 T cell receptor beta chains sequenced from one sample in a study of T cell repertoires in ileal Crohn's disease. Clones were read by immunoSEQ multiplex PCR, and TCRdb kept only the in-frame ones, dropping some. The table has 8,000 or so clones, approximately 80% seen once. The sample comprised ileal tissue. The source is an adult with Crohn's disease.

This clone was seen a handful of times. The genes are TRBV7-2 and TRBJ1-4, with 8 positions matching TRBD1. The CDR3 consists of 16 residues. The germline V gene has CDR1 SGHTA and CDR2 FQGNSA. V dropped 1 base and J dropped 8; count of bases not matched to a gene: 9. CDR3 nucleotide sequence: TGTGCCAGCAGCTTAGGGATGGGGGGACAGGCCGAAAAACTGTTTTTT. Its protein is CASSLGMGGQAEKLFF.

This clone occurred once. The gene calls are TRBV28 and TRBJ1-1, with D uncertain. The length of the CDR3 is 11 residues. Trimming took off 7 bases at V and 0 bases at J, with 3 bases between the two ends. Germline values: CDR1 MDHEN, CDR2 SYDVKM. This chain's CDR3 is CASMVNTEAFF. In nucleotides, the CDR3 is TGTGCCAGCATGGTGAACACTGAAGCTTTCTTT.

The chain employs TRBV4-2 and TRBJ1-3; D not resolved. V dropped 1 base and J dropped 0 bases, with 10 bases sitting between them. Germline V lookup: CDR1 LGHNA, CDR2 YNFKEQ. The CDR3 totals 16 residues. In DNA, the CDR3 is TGTGCCAGCAGCCAAGCACTGAGGGTCTCTGGAAACACCATATATTTT. Protein: CASSQALRVSGNTIYF.

This clone was observed a handful of times. The gene calls are TRBV21-1 and TRBJ2-1; the table's D gene call, TRBD2, was not cross checked with the DNA. TRBV21-1 is a recognized pseudogene. This CDR3 region has 16 residues. CDR3 loop: CASSPTSRSSYNEQFF. DNA of the CDR3: TGTGCCAGCAGCCCGACTAGCCGCAGCTCCTACAATGAGCAGTTCTTC.

This sequence joins TRBV7-9 and TRBJ1-5, with 7 bases that match TRBD1. CDR1 and CDR2 from the germline V gene are SEHNR and FQNEAQ (reference sequence). V lost 4 bases, J lost 8 bases, and 11 bases stayed unmatched. The CDR3 sequence is 15 residues long. The CDR3 nucleotides are TGTGCCAGCAGCTCCGGGACAGCAGGTTGGGAGCCCCAGCATTTT. This encodes CASSSGTAGWEPQHF.

The genes are TRBV7-8 and TRBJ2-1, with 12 bases fitting TRBD2. CDR1 and CDR2 from the germline V gene are SGHVS and FQNEAQ. This CDR3 comprises 15 residues. The V and J ends lost 3 bases and 3 bases, in that order; junction bases with no gene match: 0. The CDR3 region is CASSLGLAGYNEQFF. In DNA, the CDR3 is TGTGCCAGCAGCTTGGGACTAGCGGGCTACAATGAGCAGTTCTTC.

The genes are TRBV7-9 and TRBJ1-2; D not resolved. The CDR3 totals 13 residues. The germline CDR1 and CDR2 sequences are SEHNR and FQNEAQ (reference sequence). Trimming removed 5 bases at V and 0 bases at J, with 7 bases between. CDR3 sequence reads: CASSPVANYGYTF. CDR3 in DNA: TGTGCCAGCAGCCCGGTTGCTAACTATGGCTACACCTTC.

This clone occurred once. The genes are TRBV30 and TRBJ1-2, with D unresolved. Germline CDR1 reads GTSNPN; CDR2 reads SVGIG (reference sequence). V was cut by 2 bases and J by 4 bases, with 11 bases left in between. This CDR3 has 13 amino acids. The CDR3 loop is CAWSLISSYGYTF. The CDR3 DNA follows: TGTGCCTGGAGTCTTATCTCGTCCTATGGCTACACCTTC. The full variable domain, completed using reference TRBV30 and TRBJ1-2, is SQTIHQWPATLVQPVGSPLSLECTVEGTSNPNLYWYRQAAGRGLQLLFYSVGIGQISSEVPQNLSASRPQDRQFILSSKKLLLSDSGFYLCAWSLISSYGYTFGSGTRLTVV.

This chain connects TRBV7-2 to TRBJ2-7, with TRBD1 matching 8 bases. This CDR3 spans 13 amino acids. With 8 bases clipped from V and 5 bases from J, the junction kept 8 bases outside the gene matches. Per germline, CDR1 SGHTA and CDR2 FQGNSA. In nucleotides, the CDR3 is TGTGCCAGCGGAGGACAGGGATCCAACGAGCAGTACTTC. This gives the protein CASGGQGSNEQYF.

This rearrangement joins TRBV6-1 to TRBJ2-2; 12 bases map to TRBD2. V lost 1 base and J lost 5; bases outside the gene matches: 2. Germline V gene lookup returns CDR1 MNHNS and CDR2 SASEGT. This CDR3 is built from 16 residues. The CDR3 nucleotides are TGTGCCAGCAGTGAAGTACTAGCGGGAGGAACCGGGGAGCTGTTTTTT. This gives the protein CASSEVLAGGTGELFF.

The rearrangement uses TRBV12-5 and TRBJ2-1, with 8 bases fitting TRBD1. Germline CDR1 LGHNT, CDR2 FRNRAP. V trimming: 6 bases; J trimming: 0 bases; junction bases outside the gene matches: 4. The CDR3 consists of 15 residues. CDR3 residues: CASGRTGGSYNEQFF. Written as DNA, the CDR3 is TGTGCTAGTGGCAGAACAGGGGGCTCCTACAATGAGCAGTTCTTC.

V usage is TRBV6-5 and J usage is TRBJ2-3; D remains unclear. The germline CDR1 and CDR2 sequences are MNHEY and SVGAGI. Trimming stripped 4 bases from V and 5 bases from J, with 10 bases between. This CDR3 spans 13 amino acids. The DNA of the CDR3 is TGTGCCAGCAGTTCCGGACCCCGAGATACGCAGTATTTT. This codes for CASSSGPRDTQYF.

This chain connects TRBV11-2 to TRBJ2-7, with unresolved D. V was clipped by 1 base and J by 6 bases, with 13 bases between them. Germline V CDR1 and CDR2: SGHAT, FQNNGV. The CDR3 consists of 14 residues. CDR3 nucleotide sequence: TGTGCCAGCAGCTTAGCGATAGGCTGGGGCGAGCAGTACTTC. It translates to CASSLAIGWGEQYF.

The rearrangement joins TRBV18 to TRBJ2-2; 10 bases are a match to TRBD2. J was trimmed by 4 bases and V by 0 bases; bases with no gene match: 5. CDR1 and CDR2 (germline): KGHSH, LQKENI. The length of the CDR3 is 17 residues. CDR3 in DNA: TGTGCCAGCTCACCACCAGCTAGCGGGAGTGGCACCGGGGAGCTGTTTTTT. Translation: CASSPPASGSGTGELFF.

This clone was seen a handful of times. V usage is TRBV30 and J usage is TRBJ1-1; the D gene is possibly TRBD1 (5 bases). CDR1 and CDR2 (germline): GTSNPN, SVGIG (reference sequence). Trimming shortened V by 3 bases and J by 10 bases, and 12 bases separated the two germline ends. The CDR3 contains 11 residues. The CDR3 nucleotides read TGTGCCTGGAGGTACGGGACCTTAGCTTTCTTT. This codes for CAWRYGTLAFF.

The V and J genes are TRBV27 and TRBJ1-5; no definite D call. Germline CDR1 reads MNHEY; CDR2 reads SMNVEV (reference sequence). The CDR3 length is 15 residues. Deletions cut 4 bases from V and 2 bases from J, with 12 bases between. The DNA for the CDR3 is TGTGCCAGCAGTTGGGAGAGGTCCGGCAATCAGCCCCAGCATTTT. Its protein is CASSWERSGNQPQHF.

V usage is TRBV4-3 and J usage is TRBJ1-1; D not resolved. The CDR3 totals 15 residues. V lost 0 bases, J lost 0 bases, and 8 bases lay in between. The V gene's germline CDR1 is LGHNA and CDR2 YSLEER. The DNA of the CDR3 is TGCGCCAGCAGCCAAGATTTCCCTATGAACACTGAAGCTTTCTTT. This encodes CASSQDFPMNTEAFF.

The chain joins TRBV9 to TRBJ2-5; D is perhaps TRBD2 (5 bases). The germline CDR1 and CDR2 sequences are SGDLS and YYNGEE. The CDR3 contains 15 residues. Trimming cost V 0 bases and J 7 bases, with 16 bases left between them. The CDR3 DNA reads as TGTGCCAGCAGCGTAGCTGGGAGTTCAGAGGGGACCCAGTACTTC. It codes for CASSVAGSSEGTQYF.

V usage is TRBV7-8 and J usage is TRBJ1-1; no clear D. The V end lost 1 base, the J end lost 4 bases, and 10 bases lay between the germline ends. In germline, CDR1 is SGHVS, CDR2 FQNEAQ. CDR3 size: 14 residues. CDR3 loop: CASSLGRSGTEAFF. As DNA, the CDR3 is TGTGCCAGCAGCTTAGGCAGGTCCGGCACTGAAGCTTTCTTT. The variable domain in full, completed from reference TRBV7-8 and TRBJ1-1, reads GAGVSQSPRYKVAKRGQDVALRCDPISGHVSLFWYQQALGQGPEFLTYFQNEAQLDKSGLPSDRFFAERPEGSVSTLKIQRTQQEDSAVYLCASSLGRSGTEAFFGQGTRLTVV.

This clone has a single count. CDR3 amino acids: CASSLAGQNNEQFF. CDR3 bases: TGCGCCAGCAGCTTGGCTGGACAGAACAATGAGCAGTTCTTC. This sequence joins TRBV5-1 and TRBJ2-1; D is perhaps TRBD1 (6 bases). V gave up 0 bases and J gave up 5 bases, with 9 bases separating them. The CDR3 loop spans 14 amino acids. CDR1 is SGHRS and CDR2 is YFSETQ in the germline V gene. Together with reference TRBV5-1 and TRBJ2-1, the CDR3 gives the full variable domain: KAGVTQTPRYLIKTRGQQVTLSCSPISGHRSVSWYQQTPGQGLQFLFEYFSETQRNKGNFPGRFSGRQFSNSRSEMNVSTLELGDSALYLCASSLAGQNNEQFFGPGTRLTVL.